The 5 T cell receptor beta chains in this list originate from one sample, sequenced in a study of T cell responses to AZD1222 COVID-19 vaccine (dated by TCRdb to the early 2020s). The time point label on this specimen signifies: baseline before first vaccination. The receptor library was made with the immunoSEQ multiplex PCR assay. This is the immuneACCESS table as TCRdb keeps it, with only in-frame sequences that have V and J called. A part of the clones is gone; compared with another copy, unresolved V genes explain less than half, and the rest is unexplained. This sample lists approximately 100,000 clones; 85% to 90% were detected once. The ten top clones hold about 3.9% of the sample. Specimen: peripheral blood, collected on day 0 of AZD1222 vaccination. The receptors originated from an adult in good health.

This chain joins TRBV2 and TRBJ1-1; D ambiguous. Germline V gene sequence: CDR1 SNHLY, CDR2 FYNNEI. The CDR3 covers 11 residues. The V gene lost 3 bases and the J gene lost 11 bases, with 10 bases spanning the gap. The CDR3 sequence: CASSEGGVAFF. The CDR3 DNA follows: TGTGCCAGCAGTGAGGGTGGAGTGGCTTTCTTT.

This clone was detected once. The chain has TRBV30 and TRBJ1-3; D uncertain. With 0 bases removed from V and 0 bases from J, the gap between germline ends came to 9 bases. Germline CDR1 and CDR2: GTSNPN and SVGIG (reference sequence). CDR3 length: 15 residues. The CDR3 sequence: CAWSVLGSSGNTIYF. CDR3 in DNA: TGTGCCTGGAGTGTACTAGGCAGCTCTGGAAACACCATATATTTT. The entire variable domain, with the rest obtained from reference TRBV30 and TRBJ1-3, is as follows: SQTIHQWPATLVQPVGSPLSLECTVEGTSNPNLYWYRQAAGRGLQLLFYSVGIGQISSEVPQNLSASRPQDRQFILSSKKLLLSDSGFYLCAWSVLGSSGNTIYFGEGSWLTVV.

The V and J genes are TRBV4-1 and TRBJ1-5; TRBD1 might be the D (5 bases). Trimming stripped 4 bases from V and 0 bases from J, with 13 bases between. Germline V gives CDR1 MGHRA, CDR2 YSYEKL. This CDR3 is built from 16 residues. The CDR3, as DNA: TGCGCCAGCAGCCTCGGGGGAGTTAATAGCAATCAGCCCCAGCATTTT. Translated, it gives CASSLGGVNSNQPQHF.

This sequence joins TRBV7-2 and TRBJ2-1, with D unclear. V lost 4 bases and J lost 2, with 12 bases in between. The CDR3 length is 15 residues. CDR1 is SGHTA and CDR2 is FQGNSA in the germline V gene. The CDR3 nucleotides read TGTGCCAGCAGCTCCCGGGCCCACCCCTACAATGAGCAGTTCTTC. Its translation: CASSSRAHPYNEQFF.

CDR3 in amino acids: CASSPQGLDGYTF. Written as DNA, the CDR3 is TGCGCCAGCAGCCCACAGGGATTGGATGGCTACACCTTC. The rearrangement joins TRBV5-1 to TRBJ1-2; the D gene is possibly TRBD1 (6 bases). V lost 4 bases and J lost 6, with 13 bases in between. Germline V gene data show CDR1 as SGHRS and CDR2 as YFSETQ. The CDR3 is 13 amino acids.